By its share, the clone carrying this TCR delta chain is medium-sized (0.01 to 0.1%). A much larger clone differs by one base, so this may be a read error. Other DNA sequences in the same sample also yield this CDR3. This sample is drawn from a study of gamma-delta T cells after stem cell transplantation. V dropped 0 bases and J dropped 2 bases, with 22 bases sitting between them. The CDR3 contains 21 residues. Germline assignment: CDR1 GEAIGNYY and CDR2 EKD. TCRdb re-called clones from the RT-PCR reads using CATT. This sample has roughly 1,300 delta-chain clones, with about 2% found just once. What was sequenced was gamma-delta T cells. The clonotype was recovered from a human donor. It is not recorded whose cells these are; they may come from a transplant donor. The chain is built from TRDV2 and TRDJ3, with D tentatively TRDD2 (6 bases). CDR3 in amino acids: CACDTVGGPSQSTWDTRQMFF. In nucleotides, the CDR3 is TGTGCCTGTGACACCGTAGGAGGCCCTTCCCAATCTACCTGGGACACCCGACAGATGTTTTTC.